This T cell receptor (beta chain) comes out of a study of blood T cell repertoires in COVID-19. Study information: Samples of COVID-19 (acute and convalescent) were obtained from the United States, Italy and Spain. T cells, B-cell-depleted T cells, or PBMCs supplied cDNA or gDNA.

Seattle patient enrollment occurred during active infection, with longitudinal follow-up thereafter. Study processing details: Reference gene primer amplification yielded estimated nucleated cell counts. Sequencing used immunoSEQ multiplex PCR; TCRdb keeps in-frame clones, though not all of them. V, J and clone size derive from that table, while D and trimming were established from the DNA sequence. The table has approximately 53,000 clones, approximately 90% seen once. This sequence originates from a woman aged 80 or older with COVID-19, enrolled during active disease. The source material was peripheral blood.

CDR3: CASSPGTSGGPFEQYF. CDR3 coding DNA: TGTGCCAGCAGCCCCGGGACTAGCGGGGGGCCCTTCGAGCAGTACTTC. The J gene is TRBJ2-7, the V gene TRBV4-2; TRBD2 matches at 15 bases. CDR3 size: 16 residues. Trimming took 4 bases from V and 6 from J; bases not matched to a gene: 7. Per germline, CDR1 LGHNA and CDR2 YNFKEQ.